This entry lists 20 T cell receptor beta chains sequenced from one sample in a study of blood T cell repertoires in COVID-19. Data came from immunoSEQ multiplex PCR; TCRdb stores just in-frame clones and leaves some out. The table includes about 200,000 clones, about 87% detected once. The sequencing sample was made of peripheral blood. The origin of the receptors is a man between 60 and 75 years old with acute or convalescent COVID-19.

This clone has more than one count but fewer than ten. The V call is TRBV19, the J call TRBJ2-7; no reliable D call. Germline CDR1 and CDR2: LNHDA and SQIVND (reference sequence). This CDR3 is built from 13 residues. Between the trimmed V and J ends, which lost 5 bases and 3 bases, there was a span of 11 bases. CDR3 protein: CASSSFVHYEQYF. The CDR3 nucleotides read TGTGCCAGTAGTTCATTTGTACACTACGAGCAGTACTTC.

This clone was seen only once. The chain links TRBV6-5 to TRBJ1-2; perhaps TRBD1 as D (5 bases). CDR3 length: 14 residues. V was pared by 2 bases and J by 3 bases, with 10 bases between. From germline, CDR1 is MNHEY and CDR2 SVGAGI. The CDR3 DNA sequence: TGTGCCAGCAGTTACCTGGGGGGTGACTATGGCTACACCTTC. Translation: CASSYLGGDYGYTF.

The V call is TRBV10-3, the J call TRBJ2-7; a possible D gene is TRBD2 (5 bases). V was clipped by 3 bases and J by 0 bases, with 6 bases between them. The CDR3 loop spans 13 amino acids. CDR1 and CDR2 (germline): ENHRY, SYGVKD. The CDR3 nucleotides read TGTGCCATCAGTGACGGGGACTCCTACGAGCAGTACTTC. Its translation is CAISDGDSYEQYF.

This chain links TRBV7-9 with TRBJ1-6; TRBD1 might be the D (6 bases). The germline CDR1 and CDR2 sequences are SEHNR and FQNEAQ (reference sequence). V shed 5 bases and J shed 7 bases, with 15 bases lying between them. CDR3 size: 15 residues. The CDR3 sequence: CASSLFNRENSPLHF. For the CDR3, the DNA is TGTGCCAGCAGCCTTTTTAACAGGGAGAATTCACCCCTCCACTTT.

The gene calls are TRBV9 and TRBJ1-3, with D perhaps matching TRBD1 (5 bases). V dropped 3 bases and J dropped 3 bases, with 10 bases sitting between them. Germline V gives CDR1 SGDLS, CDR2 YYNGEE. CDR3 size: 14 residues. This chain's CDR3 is CASSAGVFGNTIYF. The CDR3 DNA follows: TGTGCCAGCAGCGCGGGGGTCTTTGGAAACACCATATATTTT.

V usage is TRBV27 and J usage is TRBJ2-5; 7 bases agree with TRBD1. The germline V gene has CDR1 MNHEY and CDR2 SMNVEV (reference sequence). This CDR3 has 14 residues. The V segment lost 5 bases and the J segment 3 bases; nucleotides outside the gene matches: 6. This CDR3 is CASSTRDRKETQYF. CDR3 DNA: TGTGCCAGCAGTACCCGGGACAGAAAAGAGACCCAGTACTTC.

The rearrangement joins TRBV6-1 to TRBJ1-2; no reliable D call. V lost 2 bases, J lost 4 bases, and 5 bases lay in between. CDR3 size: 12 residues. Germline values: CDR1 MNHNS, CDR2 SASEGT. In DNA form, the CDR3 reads TGTGCCAGCAGTGAAAACGGCTATGGCTACACCTTC. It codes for CASSENGYGYTF.

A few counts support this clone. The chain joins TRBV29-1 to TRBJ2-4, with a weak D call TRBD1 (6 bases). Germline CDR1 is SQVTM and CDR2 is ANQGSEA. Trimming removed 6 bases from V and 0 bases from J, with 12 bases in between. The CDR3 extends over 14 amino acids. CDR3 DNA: TGCAGCGTCCGGGACACCCTAGCCAAAAACATTCAGTACTTC. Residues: CSVRDTLAKNIQYF.

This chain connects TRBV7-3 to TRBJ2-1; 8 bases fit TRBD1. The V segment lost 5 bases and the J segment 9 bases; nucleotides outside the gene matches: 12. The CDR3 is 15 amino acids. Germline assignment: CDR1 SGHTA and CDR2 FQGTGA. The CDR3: CASSAGQVRGTEQFF. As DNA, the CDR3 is TGTGCCAGCAGCGCGGGACAGGTTAGAGGGACTGAGCAGTTCTTC. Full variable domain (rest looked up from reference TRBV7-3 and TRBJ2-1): GAGVSQTPSNKVTEKGKYVELRCDPISGHTALYWYRQSLGQGPEFLIYFQGTGAADDSGLPNDRFFAVRPEGSVSTLKIQRTERGDSAVYLCASSAGQVRGTEQFFGPGTRLTVL.

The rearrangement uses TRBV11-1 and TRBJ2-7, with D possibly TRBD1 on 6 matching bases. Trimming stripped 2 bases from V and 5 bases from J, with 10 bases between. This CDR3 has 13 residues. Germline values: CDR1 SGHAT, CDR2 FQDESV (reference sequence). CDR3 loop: CASSLTGINEQYF. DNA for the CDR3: TGTGCCAGCAGCTTAACAGGGATCAACGAGCAGTACTTC.

The CDR3 sequence is CASSQTTGSEQFF. The CDR3 region has the DNA TGTGCCAGCAGCCAAACGACAGGGTCCGAGCAGTTCTTC. The rearrangement joins TRBV9 to TRBJ2-1, with 7 bases identical to TRBD1. The CDR3 extends over 13 amino acids. The germline CDR1 and CDR2 sequences are SGDLS and YYNGEE. The J segment lost 10 bases and the V segment lost 4 bases, leaving 8 bases of the junction unmatched. The full variable domain, completed using reference TRBV9 and TRBJ2-1, is DSGVTQTPKHLITATGQRVTLRCSPRSGDLSVYWYQQSLDQGLQFLIQYYNGEERAKGNILERFSAQQFPDLHSELNLSSLELGDSALYFCASSQTTGSEQFFGPGTRLTVL.

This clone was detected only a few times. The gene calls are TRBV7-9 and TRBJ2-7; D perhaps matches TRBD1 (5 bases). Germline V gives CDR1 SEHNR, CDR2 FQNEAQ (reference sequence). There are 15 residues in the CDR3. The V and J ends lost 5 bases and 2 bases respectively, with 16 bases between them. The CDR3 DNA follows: TGTGCCAGCAGCACCCCGACAGCCTCAACCTACGAGCAGTACTTC. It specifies CASSTPTASTYEQYF.

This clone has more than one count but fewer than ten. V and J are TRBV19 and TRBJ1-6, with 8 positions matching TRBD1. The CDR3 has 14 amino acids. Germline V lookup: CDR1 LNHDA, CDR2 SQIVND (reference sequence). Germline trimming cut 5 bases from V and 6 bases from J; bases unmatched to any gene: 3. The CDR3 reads CASSVGQVNSPLHF. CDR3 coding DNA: TGTGCCAGTAGTGTGGGACAGGTTAATTCACCCCTCCACTTT.

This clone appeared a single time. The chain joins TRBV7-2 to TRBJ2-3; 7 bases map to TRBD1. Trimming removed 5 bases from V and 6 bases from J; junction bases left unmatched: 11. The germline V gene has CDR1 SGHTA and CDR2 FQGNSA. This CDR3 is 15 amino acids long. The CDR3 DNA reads TGTGCCAGCAGCCGTCTCCAGGGACAGTCGGATACGCAGTATTTT. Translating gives CASSRLQGQSDTQYF.

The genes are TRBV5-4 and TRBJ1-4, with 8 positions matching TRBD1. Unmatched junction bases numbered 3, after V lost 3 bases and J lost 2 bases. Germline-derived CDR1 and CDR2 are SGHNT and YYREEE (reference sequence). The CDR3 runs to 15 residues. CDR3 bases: TGTGCCAGCAGCTCAAGACAGGGGACTAATGAAAAACTGTTTTTT. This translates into CASSSRQGTNEKLFF.

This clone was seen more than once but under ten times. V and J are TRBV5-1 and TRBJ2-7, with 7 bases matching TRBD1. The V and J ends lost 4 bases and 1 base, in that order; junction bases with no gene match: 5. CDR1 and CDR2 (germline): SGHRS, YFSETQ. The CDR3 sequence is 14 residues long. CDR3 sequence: CASSTTTGSYEQYF. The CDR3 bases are TGCGCCAGCAGCACCACGACAGGGTCCTACGAGCAGTACTTC.

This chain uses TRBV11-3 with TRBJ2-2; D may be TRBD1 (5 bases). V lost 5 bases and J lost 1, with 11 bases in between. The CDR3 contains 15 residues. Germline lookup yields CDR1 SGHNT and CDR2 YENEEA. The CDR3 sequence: CASSASQGNTGELFF. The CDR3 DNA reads TGTGCCAGCAGCGCGAGTCAGGGGAACACCGGGGAGCTGTTTTTT.

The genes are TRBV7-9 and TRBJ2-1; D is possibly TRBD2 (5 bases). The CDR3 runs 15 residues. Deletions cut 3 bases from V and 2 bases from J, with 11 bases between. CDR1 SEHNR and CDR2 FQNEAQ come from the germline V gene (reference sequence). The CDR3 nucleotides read TGTGCCAGCAGCTTCCAGTCGGGGACCTACAATGAGCAGTTCTTC. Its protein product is CASSFQSGTYNEQFF.

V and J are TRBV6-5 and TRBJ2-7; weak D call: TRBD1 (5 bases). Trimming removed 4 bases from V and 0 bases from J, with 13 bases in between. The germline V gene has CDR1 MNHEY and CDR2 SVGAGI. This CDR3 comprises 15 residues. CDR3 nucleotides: TGTGCCAGCAGTTTGGGGCCCCTGAGCTCCTACGAGCAGTACTTC. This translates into CASSLGPLSSYEQYF.

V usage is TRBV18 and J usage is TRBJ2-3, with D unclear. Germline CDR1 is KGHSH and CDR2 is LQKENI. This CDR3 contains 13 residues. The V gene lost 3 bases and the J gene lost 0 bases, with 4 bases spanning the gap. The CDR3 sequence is CASSPQSTDTQYF. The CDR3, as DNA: TGTGCCAGCTCACCCCAGAGCACAGATACGCAGTATTTT.